Below, 24 T cell receptor beta chains from the same sample are listed, as sequenced in a study of shared clonotypes between healthy human individuals. The naive CD8 fraction comprised CD45RO-negative cells positively selected for CCR7 and excluded terminally differentiated effector memory CD45RA+ cells. Profiled with immunoSEQ multiplex PCR; TCRdb holds only in-frame clones, not every one. The data contain around 2,100,000 clones, 85% to 95% of them singletons. The sequenced material came from naive CD8+ T cells sorted from blood. All receptors come from a young man in good health.

The chain employs TRBV6-1 and TRBJ1-6; TRBD1 might be the D (6 bases). The length of the CDR3 is 15 residues. V was cut by 7 bases and J by 9 bases, with 19 bases left in between. CDR1 and CDR2 (germline): MNHNS, SASEGT. The CDR3 nucleotides are TGTGCCAGCACCAAACCCCGGGGGGGCTCTTCACCCCTCCACTTT. Translation gives CASTKPRGGSSPLHF.

Of note for this clone: Other DNA variants within this sample encode the same CDR3. This sequence joins TRBV5-1 and TRBJ1-2, with 8 positions matching TRBD1. The V gene end was trimmed by 0 bases and the J gene end by 0 bases; junction bases not matched to a gene: 1. CDR1 and CDR2 (germline): SGHRS, YFSETQ. This CDR3 has 15 amino acids. CDR3 DNA: TGCGCCAGCAGCTTGGGGACAGGGACTAACTATGGCTACACCTTC. Translated: CASSLGTGTNYGYTF.

The rearrangement links TRBV4-1 to TRBJ2-7, with D perhaps given as TRBD1 or TRBD2 (6 bases each). The CDR3 runs to 16 residues. Trimming left V 0 bases short and J 3 bases short, with 15 bases between. From germline, CDR1 is MGHRA and CDR2 YSYEKL. The CDR3 DNA is TGCGCCAGCAGCCAAGAAGGGGGGCAGGGAGACTACGAGCAGTACTTC. Protein: CASSQEGGQGDYEQYF.

The V call is TRBV28, the J call TRBJ2-3; TRBD2 matches 9 bases. Germline V gene lookup returns CDR1 MDHEN and CDR2 SYDVKM. With V trimmed by 6 bases and J by 6 bases, 7 bases remained unmatched. This CDR3 comprises 14 residues. The DNA for the CDR3 is TGTGCCAGCAGCCCCAGCGGGGGGAGGGATACGCAGTATTTT. Its protein product is CASSPSGGRDTQYF.

The sample holds a few counts of this clone. The chain carries TRBV6-6 and TRBJ2-7; a possible D gene is TRBD2 (6 bases). Germline V gives CDR1 MNHNY, CDR2 SVGAGI (reference sequence). Deletions cut 6 bases from V and 5 bases from J, with 14 bases between. The CDR3 loop spans 13 amino acids. In DNA, the CDR3 is TGTGCCAGCAGCGGAGGGAACTACCACGAGCAGTACTTC. Its protein product is CASSGGNYHEQYF.

V usage is TRBV7-2 and J usage is TRBJ2-7; 8 nucleotides line up with TRBD1. The germline V gene has CDR1 SGHTA and CDR2 FQGNSA. CDR3 length: 15 amino acids. Trimming removed 3 bases from V and 0 bases from J; junction bases left unmatched: 4. DNA of the CDR3: TGTGCCAGCAGCTTCAGGGGGCTTAGCTCCTACGAGCAGTACTTC. Its translation is CASSFRGLSSYEQYF.

V and J are TRBV5-4 and TRBJ1-1; 8 bases line up with TRBD1. The junction had 3 bases not matched to a gene; V was cut back by 4 bases and J by 1 base. This CDR3 is built from 14 residues. Looked up from germline, CDR1 is SGHNT and CDR2 is YYREEE (reference sequence). The CDR3 sequence is CASSRDRGNTEAFF. The CDR3 region has the DNA TGTGCCAGCAGCAGAGACAGGGGGAACACTGAAGCTTTCTTT.

This chain connects TRBV7-6 to TRBJ2-1; weak D call: TRBD2 (5 bases). CDR3 length: 14 amino acids. V was pared by 5 bases and J by 12 bases, with 20 bases between. Germline loops: CDR1 SGHVS, CDR2 FNYEAQ. Here the CDR3 reads CASSPLPSSLGQFF. The DNA for the CDR3 is TGTGCCAGCAGCCCCCTACCTAGCTCCCTAGGGCAGTTCTTC.

This chain connects TRBV30 to TRBJ2-5, with D hard to call. CDR3 length equals 14 residues. Germline CDR1 and CDR2: GTSNPN and SVGIG (reference sequence). The ends were cut back, 1 base at V and 1 base at J, with 10 bases in the middle. The CDR3 loop reads CAWSGTGLQETQYF. The CDR3 DNA follows: TGTGCCTGGAGTGGTACCGGGCTCCAAGAGACCCAGTACTTC.

The rearrangement links TRBV28 to TRBJ2-7, with TRBD2 matching over 11 bases. V trimming: 4 bases; J trimming: 2 bases; junction bases outside the gene matches: 16. Germline CDR1 MDHEN, CDR2 SYDVKM. The CDR3 is 19 residues long. Here the CDR3 reads CASSSKASGGPGRPYEQYF. As DNA, the CDR3 is TGTGCCAGCAGTTCGAAGGCTAGCGGGGGGCCCGGTCGTCCCTACGAGCAGTACTTC.

V and J are TRBV9 and TRBJ2-5, with 9 bases aligning to TRBD2. Germline-derived CDR1 and CDR2 are SGDLS and YYNGEE. CDR3 length equals 16 residues. After removal of 0 bases from V and 2 bases from J, the junction contained 5 bases not matched to a gene. CDR3 DNA sequence: TGTGCCAGCAGCGTAGCTACGGCGGGAGGGCAAGAGACCCAGTACTTC. Translated, it gives CASSVATAGGQETQYF.

The chain has TRBV6-1 and TRBJ2-7, with D perhaps matching TRBD2 (6 bases). V shed 4 bases and J shed 4 bases, with 11 bases lying between them. This CDR3 is 13 amino acids long. Germline CDR1 MNHNS, CDR2 SASEGT. DNA of the CDR3: TGTGCCAGCAGTGTGGGAGGACGTTACGAGCAGTACTTC. Its protein is CASSVGGRYEQYF.

This rearrangement joins TRBV5-1 to TRBJ1-1; possible D gene TRBD1, 5 bases. Germline V gene data show CDR1 as SGHRS and CDR2 as YFSETQ. CDR3 length equals 11 residues. V was clipped by 4 bases and J by 11 bases, with 12 bases between them. CDR3 sequence: CASSQGPSAFF. The CDR3 coding sequence is TGCGCCAGCAGCCAGGGACCTAGCGCTTTCTTT.

The V call is TRBV6-6, the J call TRBJ2-7; 10 bases fit TRBD1. The CDR3 length is 15 residues. J lost 5 bases, V lost 8 bases, and 12 bases had no gene match. Germline-derived CDR1 and CDR2 are MNHNY and SVGAGI (reference sequence). CDR3 DNA sequence: TGTGCCAGCGGAAATTACCGGGACAGGGGCCACGAGCAGTACTTC. Protein product: CASGNYRDRGHEQYF.

V and J are TRBV28 and TRBJ1-1; D is unresolved. Germline V CDR1 and CDR2: MDHEN, SYDVKM. V lost 3 bases, J lost 2 bases, and 10 bases lay in between. The CDR3 has 14 amino acids. The CDR3 loop reads CASSFYTPNTEAFF. CDR3 DNA: TGTGCCAGCAGTTTTTACACACCTAACACTGAAGCTTTCTTT.

This rearrangement joins TRBV6-5 to TRBJ1-3; D ambiguous. This CDR3 contains 14 residues. Trimming pared 5 bases from V and 0 bases from J, leaving 8 bases between. The germline V gene has CDR1 MNHEY and CDR2 SVGAGI. The CDR3 DNA follows: TGTGCCAGCAGTGGTGGGCACTCTGGAAACACCATATATTTT. Translating gives CASSGGHSGNTIYF.

This sequence joins TRBV6-5 and TRBJ2-7; 7 nucleotides match TRBD2. The CDR3 consists of 13 residues. The V gene's germline CDR1 is MNHEY and CDR2 SVGAGI. Unmatched junction bases numbered 3, after V lost 5 bases and J lost 2 bases. Here the CDR3 DNA reads TGTGCCAGCAGTATGGCGGGGGCCTACGAGCAGTACTTC. This translates into CASSMAGAYEQYF.

The rearrangement uses TRBV7-9 and TRBJ1-2, with TRBD1 matching 10 bases. There are 15 residues in the CDR3. J was trimmed by 4 bases and V by 5 bases; bases with no gene match: 7. Germline V gene data show CDR1 as SEHNR and CDR2 as FQNEAQ (reference sequence). The CDR3 protein is CASSGPRDRGYGYTF. DNA of the CDR3: TGTGCCAGCAGCGGACCCCGGGACAGGGGCTATGGCTACACCTTC.

V is TRBV11-2 and J is TRBJ2-1; D uncertain. The germline V and J ends were trimmed by 1 base and 8 bases, with 15 bases remaining between them. The germline V gene encodes CDR1 SGHAT and CDR2 FQNNGV. This CDR3 spans 15 amino acids. The CDR3 DNA sequence: TGTGCCAGCAGCTTAGTAGCTCTTGTGTTAGATGAGCAGTTCTTC. It encodes CASSLVALVLDEQFF.

The chain carries TRBV7-8 and TRBJ2-1; D may be TRBD2 (6 bases). V was shortened by 5 bases and J by 7 bases, with 18 bases between the two germline ends. This CDR3 has 15 amino acids. Germline-derived CDR1 and CDR2 are SGHVS and FQNEAQ. CDR3 in amino acids: CASSLEVWAGNEQFF. CDR3 nucleotide sequence: TGTGCCAGCAGCCTAGAGGTGTGGGCGGGGAATGAGCAGTTCTTC.

V is TRBV4-2 and J is TRBJ2-3; TRBD2 aligns across 9 bases. The CDR3 runs to 19 residues. CDR1 is LGHNA and CDR2 is YNFKEQ in the germline V gene. After removal of 1 base from V and 0 bases from J, the junction contained 11 bases not matched to a gene. The CDR3 region is CASSQVGLAGRTSTDTQYF. In DNA, the CDR3 is TGTGCCAGCAGCCAAGTAGGGCTAGCGGGGAGGACTAGCACAGATACGCAGTATTTT.

The rearrangement joins TRBV6-6 to TRBJ2-5; TRBD2 agrees at 8 bases. J gave up 5 bases and V 6 bases, and 8 bases lay outside the gene matches. The germline V gene has CDR1 MNHNY and CDR2 SVGAGI (reference sequence). There are 14 residues in the CDR3. CDR3 in amino acids: CASSPLAEGETQYF. The CDR3 region has the DNA TGTGCCAGCAGCCCACTAGCGGAGGGGGAGACCCAGTACTTC.

The chain is built from TRBV7-8 and TRBJ2-7; 14 nucleotides align to TRBD2. Germline-derived CDR1 and CDR2 are SGHVS and FQNEAQ. V trimming: 5 bases; J trimming: 2 bases; junction bases outside the gene matches: 14. CDR3 length: 19 residues. CDR3: CASSRRLAGGPVEPYEQYF. The CDR3 region has the DNA TGTGCCAGCAGCCGACGACTAGCGGGAGGGCCGGTCGAACCCTACGAGCAGTACTTC.

This chain uses TRBV9 with TRBJ1-1, with D uncertain. V lost 0 bases and J 0 bases, leaving 9 bases between the germline ends. Germline CDR1 and CDR2: SGDLS and YYNGEE. The CDR3 extends over 15 amino acids. The CDR3 DNA sequence: TGTGCCAGCAGCGTAGAAGCAGGCCTGAACACTGAAGCTTTCTTT. Protein product: CASSVEAGLNTEAFF.